The clone carrying this TCR beta chain was seen only once. Its specificity is unknown. Deep-level running was used for the assay. Using about 0.2 ug DNA, 30,000 or so T cell genomes, the sorted-subset replicate PCRs were run. Generated by immunoSEQ multiplex PCR, the TCRdb table keeps only in-frame clones and is missing some. Of about 680,000 clones in the sample, around 73% are singletons; the top ten hold 1.5% to 2%. Germline V CDR1 and CDR2: SGHVS, FQNEAQ. The CDR3 runs 14 residues. J was trimmed by 2 bases and V by 5 bases; bases with no gene match: 4. The data derive from a study of shared clonotypes between healthy human individuals. Broader study findings: Tissues were not sampled, only blood, and their repertoires likely differ. Memory subsets generally showed smaller estimated richness than naive subsets did.

The chain employs TRBV7-8 and TRBJ1-2, with 8 bases matching TRBD1. Sequencing was performed on memory CD4+ T cells sorted from blood. Subset described: CD45RA-negative fraction. The clonotype originates from a woman in her 30s in good health. The CDR3 DNA follows: TGTGCCAGCAGCCGGGACAGGCAGAACTATGGCTACACCTTC. Its translation is CASSRDRQNYGYTF.